This T cell receptor (beta chain) originates from a study of blood T cell repertoires in COVID-19. On the study more broadly: COVID-19 samples from acute and convalescent phases originated in the United States, Italy and Spain.

Original handling: The authors estimated nucleated cell counts from reference gene primer amplification. This table comes from immunoSEQ multiplex PCR, and its TCRdb copy is limited to in-frame clones, with some not included. That table gives V, J and clone size, and the DNA gave D and trimming. The sample contains 180,000 or so clones, around nine tenths of which appear only once. This TCR came from a man younger than 35 with active or convalescent COVID-19. The material sequenced was peripheral blood.

CDR3 residues: CASSLVSQGTWDEKLFF. The DNA for the CDR3 is TGTGCCAGCAGCTTGGTATCACAGGGAACGTGGGATGAAAAACTGTTTTTT. The chain links TRBV5-6 to TRBJ1-4; possibly TRBD1 for D (6 bases). This CDR3 region has 17 residues. V lost 0 bases and J lost 6, with 18 bases in between. Germline V CDR1 and CDR2: SGHDT, YYEEEE.